These T cell receptor beta chains were read from a single sample in a study of blood T cells in healthy people across ages. MiXCR, applied by TCRdb to the 5' RACE reads, yields one record per CDR3 protein. The data hold about 780,000 distinct CDR3 sequences, with 46% observed a single time. The specimen sequenced was blood. These receptors were collected from a man older than 75 in good health. Both conserved end residues are part of each CDR3. D genes are given only for firm matches. Part of the rows lack a size; the others show once, few, many or a class for expanded clones.

DNA | CDR3 | J | D | V | size | length
TGCAGCGTCTTGGTGGGGGGCGGGAATGAAAAACTGTTTTTT | CSVLVGGGNEKLFF | TRBJ1-4 | . | TRBV29-1 | . | 14
TGTGCCACCAGCACCTTAGGATTCAATAACGTACCCGGGACTAGCAAAATCCACGAGCAGTACTTC | CATSTLGFNNVPGTSKIHEQYF | TRBJ2-7 | TRBD2 | TRBV15 | many | 22
TGTGCCAGCAGTGCGGACAGGGTGGCGGAGCAGTACTTC | CASSADRVAEQYF | TRBJ2-5 | TRBD1 | TRBV27 | . | 13
TGTGCCTCCCAAAGGGGGGATACGCAGTATTTT | CASQRGDTQYF | TRBJ2-3 | . | TRBV30 | few | 11
TGTGCCAGCAGTTTAACAGGGAATCGGGTATCACCCCTCCACTTT | CASSLTGNRVSPLHF | TRBJ1-6 | . | TRBV27 | . | 15
TGCAGTGCTGAAAGGGGCAGGGATCAGCCCCAGCATTTT | CSAERGRDQPQHF | TRBJ1-5 | . | TRBV20-1 | . | 13
TGTGCCAGCAGTTTGGACGGGACAGGGTACAATGAGCAGTTCTTC | CASSLDGTGYNEQFF | TRBJ2-1 | TRBD1 | TRBV27 | few | 15
TGCAGCGTGGACAGGGCTACGAACACTGAAGCTTTCTTT | CSVDRATNTEAFF | TRBJ1-1 | TRBD1 | TRBV29-1 | few | 13
TGTGCCAGCAGCGTAGGGGACTATGGCAATGAGCAGTTCTTC | CASSVGDYGNEQFF | TRBJ2-1 | TRBD2 | TRBV9 | few | 14
TGTGCCAGCAGCGCCGGTAAAGCTAGCGGGAACAATGAGCAGTTCTTC | CASSAGKASGNNEQFF | TRBJ2-1 | TRBD2 | TRBV5-4 | . | 16
TGCGCCAGCAGCTTGAGCGGATCCCTCGTGGATACGCAGTATTTT | CASSLSGSLVDTQYF | TRBJ2-3 | . | TRBV5-1 | . | 15
TGCAGTGCTCCTGACTTGAGCCAGTCCTACAATGAGCAGTTCTTC | CSAPDLSQSYNEQFF | TRBJ2-1 | . | TRBV20-1 | . | 15
TGTGCCAGCCGAAGTACAGGGTATTGGGGCTACACCTTC | CASRSTGYWGYTF | TRBJ1-2 | . | TRBV25-1 | . | 13
TGTGCCATCAGTACCAGGTACGGCGAGCAGTTCTTC | CAISTRYGEQFF | TRBJ2-1 | . | TRBV10-3 | . | 12
TGTGCCAGCGGTTTGGGGGACAAGGGTTTCCCAAGCACAGATACGCAGTATTTT | CASGLGDKGFPSTDTQYF | TRBJ2-3 | . | TRBV6-5 | . | 18
TGCAGCGTCCGAGGACAGGTGGGGTCCTACGAGCAGTACTTC | CSVRGQVGSYEQYF | TRBJ2-7 | TRBD1 | TRBV29-1 | few | 14
TGCAGTGCTAGAGATCACGGAAACTCTGGAAACACCATATATTTT | CSARDHGNSGNTIYF | TRBJ1-3 | . | TRBV20-1 | . | 15
TGCGCCAGCAGCCAAATGGGACTAGCGGGAGGTCATGAGCAGTTCTTC | CASSQMGLAGGHEQFF | TRBJ2-1 | TRBD2 | TRBV4-3 | . | 16
TGCAGTGCTAGAGATTCTACGGGGGCGATCACTGAAGCTTTCTTT | CSARDSTGAITEAFF | TRBJ1-1 | . | TRBV20-1 | few | 15
TGTGCCAGCAGTTTTTCGTCGGCAGGGGGAGCCCAGTACTTC | CASSFSSAGGAQYF | TRBJ2-7 | TRBD1 | TRBV12-3/TRBV12-4 | . | 14
TGTGCCAGCAGCCCGCGGACGAGGACTGAAGCTTTCTTT | CASSPRTRTEAFF | TRBJ1-1 | . | TRBV7-6 | . | 13
TGCAGTGCTCCCAATCTAGCGGGAGTGGAAGGTGGCGAGCAGTACTTC | CSAPNLAGVEGGEQYF | TRBJ2-7 | TRBD2 | TRBV20-1 | . | 16
TGTGCCAGCACTAAAAGAGGCCGGGAGACCCAGTACTTC | CASTKRGRETQYF | TRBJ2-5 | . | TRBV6-5 | . | 13